In this sample, the clone carrying this T cell receptor beta chain turned up a few times. The sample is drawn from a study of blood T cells in healthy people across ages. The CDR3 length is 16 residues. Between the trimmed V and J ends, which lost 4 bases and 3 bases, there was a span of 16 bases. Germline CDR1 MNHEY, CDR2 SMNVEV (reference sequence). The use of a sample-barcoded 5' primer and a J-beta primer mix characterized a second PCR of roughly 6 to 11 cycles. Each CDR3 protein is one row after TCRdb ran MiXCR on the 5' RACE reads. The data show more than 550,000 distinct CDR3 sequences, 22% seen once.

Sequencing used blood. The J gene is TRBJ1-5, the V gene TRBV27; no reliable D call. The TCR comes from a man between 65 and 80 years old in good health. The CDR3 bases are TGTGCCAGCAGTTCCGCTACACCGGACCCCAATCAGCCCCAGCATTTT. Protein sequence: CASSSATPDPNQPQHF.